This T cell receptor beta chain was captured in a study of T cell responses to AZD1222 COVID-19 vaccine. Across the study: Analyses pooled second doses at about 4 or about 12 weeks. Study results and caveats: Following two doses of AZD1222, Spike-specific TCR breadth and depth rose. Mostly white British, mostly female donors; authors suggested clonal diversity may be underestimated. Just a handful of people given AZD1222 tested seropositive at baseline.

TCRdb keeps only in-frame clones here, not all; method: immunoSEQ multiplex PCR. The table records 100,000 or so clones, 85% to 90% of them present only once. CDR3 length: 15 amino acids. The ends were cut back, 2 bases at V and 4 bases at J, with 11 bases in the middle. Per the germline V gene, CDR1 is LGHDT and CDR2 is YNNKEL (reference sequence). Concerning this clone itself: Its antigen remains unknown.

The sequence was collected from an adult in good health. Here the sequenced sample was peripheral blood, taken on day 0 of AZD1222 vaccination. This rearrangement joins TRBV3-1 (or the pseudogene TRBV3-2) to TRBJ2-2; either TRBD1 or TRBD2 may fit D (6 bases each). DNA of the CDR3: TGTGCCAGCAGCCAATGGGGGGCAAGCACCGGGGAGCTGTTTTTT. It specifies CASSQWGASTGELFF.